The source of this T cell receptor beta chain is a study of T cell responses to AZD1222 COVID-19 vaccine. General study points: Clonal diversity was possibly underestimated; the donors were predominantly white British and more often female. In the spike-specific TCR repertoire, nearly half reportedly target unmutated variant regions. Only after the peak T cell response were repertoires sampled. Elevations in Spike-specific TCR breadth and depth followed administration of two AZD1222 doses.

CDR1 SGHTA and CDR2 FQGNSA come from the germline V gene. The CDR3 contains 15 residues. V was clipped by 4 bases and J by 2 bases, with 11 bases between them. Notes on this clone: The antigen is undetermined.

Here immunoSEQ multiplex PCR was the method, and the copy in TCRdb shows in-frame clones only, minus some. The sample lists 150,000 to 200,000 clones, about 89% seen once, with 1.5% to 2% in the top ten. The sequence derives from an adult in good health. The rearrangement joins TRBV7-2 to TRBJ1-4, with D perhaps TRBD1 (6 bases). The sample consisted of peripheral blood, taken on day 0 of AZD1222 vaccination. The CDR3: CASSSGQGTNEKLFF. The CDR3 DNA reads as TGTGCCAGCAGCTCCGGCCAGGGGACTAATGAAAAACTGTTTTTT.